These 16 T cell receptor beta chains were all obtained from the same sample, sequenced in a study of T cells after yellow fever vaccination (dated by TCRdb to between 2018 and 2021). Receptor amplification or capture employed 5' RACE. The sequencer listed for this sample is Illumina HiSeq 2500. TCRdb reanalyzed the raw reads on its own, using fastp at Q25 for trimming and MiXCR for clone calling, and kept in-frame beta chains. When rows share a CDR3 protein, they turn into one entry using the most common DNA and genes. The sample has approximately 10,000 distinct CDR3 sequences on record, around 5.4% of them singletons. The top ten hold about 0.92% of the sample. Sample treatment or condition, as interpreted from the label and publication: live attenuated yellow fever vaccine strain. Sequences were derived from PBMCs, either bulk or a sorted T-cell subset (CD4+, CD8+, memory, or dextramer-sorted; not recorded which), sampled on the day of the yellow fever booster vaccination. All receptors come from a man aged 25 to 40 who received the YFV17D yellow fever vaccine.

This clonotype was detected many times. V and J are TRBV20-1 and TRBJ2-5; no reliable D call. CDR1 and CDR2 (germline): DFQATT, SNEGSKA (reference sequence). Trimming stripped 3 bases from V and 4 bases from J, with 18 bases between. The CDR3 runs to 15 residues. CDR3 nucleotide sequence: TGCAGTGCTAGGAATTTGACAATCCACTTAGAGACCCAGTACTTC. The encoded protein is CSARNLTIHLETQYF.

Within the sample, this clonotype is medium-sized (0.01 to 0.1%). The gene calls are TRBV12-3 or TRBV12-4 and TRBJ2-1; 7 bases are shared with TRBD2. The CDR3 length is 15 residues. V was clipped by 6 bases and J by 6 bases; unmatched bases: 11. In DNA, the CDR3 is TGTGCCAGCAGACAAACTAGCGCCACCGCCAATGAGCAGTTCTTC. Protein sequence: CASRQTSATANEQFF.

CDR3 sequence: CASSKAGPWTEQYF. CDR3 bases: TGTGCCAGCAGCAAAGCGGGACCATGGACCGAGCAGTACTTC. This sequence joins TRBV7-2 and TRBJ2-7; 7 bases are a match to TRBD2. With V trimmed by 5 bases and J by 6 bases, 10 bases remained unmatched. The CDR3 is 14 residues long. The V gene's germline CDR1 is SGHTA and CDR2 FQGNSA.

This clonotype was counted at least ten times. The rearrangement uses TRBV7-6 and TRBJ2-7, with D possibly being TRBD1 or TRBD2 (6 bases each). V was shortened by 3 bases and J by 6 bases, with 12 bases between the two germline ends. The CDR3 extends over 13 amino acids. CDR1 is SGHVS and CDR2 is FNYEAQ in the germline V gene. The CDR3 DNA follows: TGTGCCAGCAGCTTGGAATCGGGGGCCGAGCAGTACTTC. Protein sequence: CASSLESGAEQYF.

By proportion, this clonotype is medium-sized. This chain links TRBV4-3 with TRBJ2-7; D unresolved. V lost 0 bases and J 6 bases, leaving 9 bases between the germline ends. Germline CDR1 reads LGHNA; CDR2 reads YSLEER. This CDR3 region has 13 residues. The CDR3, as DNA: TGCGCCAGCAGCCAAGATAGAAGGGCCGAGCAGTACTTC. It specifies CASSQDRRAEQYF.

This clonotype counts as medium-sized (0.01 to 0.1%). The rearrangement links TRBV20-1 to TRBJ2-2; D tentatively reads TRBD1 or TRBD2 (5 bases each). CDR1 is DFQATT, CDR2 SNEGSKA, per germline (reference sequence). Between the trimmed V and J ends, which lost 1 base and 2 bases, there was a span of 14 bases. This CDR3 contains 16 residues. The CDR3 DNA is TGCAGTGCTAGAGGGCTACGGGACCTAAACACCGGGGAGCTGTTTTTT. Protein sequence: CSARGLRDLNTGELFF.

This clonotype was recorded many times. For the CDR3, the DNA is TGTGCCAGCAGCGGGACAGGGGCGCTTGAGGGGGAGCTGTTTTTT. Translated: CASSGTGALEGELFF. The V and J genes are TRBV5-6 and TRBJ2-2; the match to TRBD1 covers 10 bases. Trimming removed 4 bases from V and 8 bases from J; junction bases left unmatched: 8. The CDR3 is 15 residues long. Germline CDR1 is SGHDT and CDR2 is YYEEEE.

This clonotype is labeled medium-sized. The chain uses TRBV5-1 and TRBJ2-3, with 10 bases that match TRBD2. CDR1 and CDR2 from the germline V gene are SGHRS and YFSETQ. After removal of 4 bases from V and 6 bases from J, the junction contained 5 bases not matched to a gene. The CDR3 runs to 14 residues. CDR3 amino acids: CASSVAGGGDTQYF. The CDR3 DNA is TGCGCCAGCAGCGTAGCGGGAGGAGGGGATACGCAGTATTTT. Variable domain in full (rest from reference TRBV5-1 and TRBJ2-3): KAGVTQTPRYLIKTRGQQVTLSCSPISGHRSVSWYQQTPGQGLQFLFEYFSETQRNKGNFPGRFSGRQFSNSRSEMNVSTLELGDSALYLCASSVAGGGDTQYFGPGTRLTVL.

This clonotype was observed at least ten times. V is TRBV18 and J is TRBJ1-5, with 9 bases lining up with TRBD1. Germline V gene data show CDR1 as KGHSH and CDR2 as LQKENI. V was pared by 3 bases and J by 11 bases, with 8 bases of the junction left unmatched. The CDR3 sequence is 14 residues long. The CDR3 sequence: CASSPGTGFLAQHF. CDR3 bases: TGTGCCAGCTCACCGGGGACAGGGTTTCTTGCCCAGCATTTT.

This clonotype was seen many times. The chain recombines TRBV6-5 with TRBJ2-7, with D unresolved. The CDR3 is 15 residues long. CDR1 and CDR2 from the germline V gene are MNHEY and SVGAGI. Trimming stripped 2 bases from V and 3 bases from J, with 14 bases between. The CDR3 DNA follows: TGTGCCAGCAGTTACGGCGGATCCGTAAACTACGAGCAGTACTTC. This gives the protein CASSYGGSVNYEQYF.

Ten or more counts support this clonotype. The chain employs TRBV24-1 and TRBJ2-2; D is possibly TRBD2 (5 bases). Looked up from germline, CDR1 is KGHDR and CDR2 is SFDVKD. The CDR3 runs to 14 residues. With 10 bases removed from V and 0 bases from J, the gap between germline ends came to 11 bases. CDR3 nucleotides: TGTGCCACAGGCAAGCGGACGAACACCGGGGAGCTGTTTTTT. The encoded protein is CATGKRTNTGELFF.

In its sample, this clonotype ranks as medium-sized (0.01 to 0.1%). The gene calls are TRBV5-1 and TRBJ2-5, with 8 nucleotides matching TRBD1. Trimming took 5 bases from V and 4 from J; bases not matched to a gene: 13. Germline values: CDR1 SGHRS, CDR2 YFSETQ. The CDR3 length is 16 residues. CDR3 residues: CASSSGQGPRSETQYF. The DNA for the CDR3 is TGCGCCAGCAGTTCCGGACAGGGCCCCCGATCAGAGACCCAGTACTTC. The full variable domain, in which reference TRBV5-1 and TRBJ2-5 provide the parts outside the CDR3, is KAGVTQTPRYLIKTRGQQVTLSCSPISGHRSVSWYQQTPGQGLQFLFEYFSETQRNKGNFPGRFSGRQFSNSRSEMNVSTLELGDSALYLCASSSGQGPRSETQYFGPGTRLLVL.

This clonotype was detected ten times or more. CDR3 amino acids: CASSSSGSYNEQFF. The CDR3 DNA follows: TGTGCCAGCAGTTCAAGCGGGTCGTACAATGAGCAGTTCTTC. The V call is TRBV12-3 or TRBV12-4, the J call TRBJ2-1; weak D call: TRBD2 (6 bases). The V and J ends lost 4 bases and 4 bases respectively, with 11 bases between them. The CDR3 has 14 residues.

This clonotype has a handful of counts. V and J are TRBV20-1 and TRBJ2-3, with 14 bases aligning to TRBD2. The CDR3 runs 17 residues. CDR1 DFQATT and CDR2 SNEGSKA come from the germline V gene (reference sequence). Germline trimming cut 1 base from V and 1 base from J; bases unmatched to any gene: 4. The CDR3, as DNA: TGCAGTGCTAGAGTGGGGGGACTAGCGGGAGGCACAGATACGCAGTATTTT. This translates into CSARVGGLAGGTDTQYF.

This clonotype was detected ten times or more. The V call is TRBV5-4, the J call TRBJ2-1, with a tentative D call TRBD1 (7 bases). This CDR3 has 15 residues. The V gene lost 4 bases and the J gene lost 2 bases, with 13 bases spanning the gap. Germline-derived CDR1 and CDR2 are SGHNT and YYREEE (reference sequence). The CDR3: CASSHDREAYNEQFF. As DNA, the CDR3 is TGTGCCAGCAGCCACGACAGGGAGGCCTACAATGAGCAGTTCTTC.

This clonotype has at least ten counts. The CDR3 coding sequence is TGTGCCAGCAGGGGTCGGGGAGGGTACAATGAGCAGTTCTTC. It codes for CASRGRGGYNEQFF. The chain couples TRBV27 to TRBJ2-1, with TRBD2 matching over 7 bases. The V gene's germline CDR1 is MNHEY and CDR2 SMNVEV (reference sequence). This CDR3 has 14 amino acids. With V trimmed by 6 bases and J by 4 bases, 6 bases remained unmatched.